Below are 15 T cell receptor beta chains sequenced from a single sample in a study of cytomegalovirus exposure and HLA in healthy donors. The study ran its PCR with 60 Vbeta and 13 Jbeta primers. Generated by immunoSEQ multiplex PCR, the TCRdb table keeps only in-frame clones and is missing some. This repertoire shows 120,000 or so clones, approximately 72% found once; its top ten account for more than 7%. Sequencing input: PBMCs. The source is a woman between 45 and 60 years old in good health and CMV-seropositive.

V usage is TRBV30 and J usage is TRBJ1-2; 8 bases fit TRBD1. V lost 0 bases and J lost 8; bases outside the gene matches: 8. Germline CDR1 and CDR2: GTSNPN and SVGIG (reference sequence). The length of the CDR3 is 14 residues. The CDR3 sequence: CAWSVQTGGLGYTF. The CDR3 bases are TGTGCCTGGAGTGTACAAACAGGGGGATTGGGCTACACCTTC.

The chain couples TRBV5-1 to TRBJ2-5; 9 bases align to TRBD2. After removal of 2 bases from V and 4 bases from J, the junction contained 3 bases not matched to a gene. Germline V gives CDR1 SGHRS, CDR2 YFSETQ. This CDR3 comprises 14 residues. The CDR3: CASSFLAGVETQYF. CDR3 DNA: TGCGCCAGCAGCTTCTTAGCGGGGGTAGAGACCCAGTACTTC. Full variable domain (remainder filled in from reference TRBV5-1 and TRBJ2-5): KAGVTQTPRYLIKTRGQQVTLSCSPISGHRSVSWYQQTPGQGLQFLFEYFSETQRNKGNFPGRFSGRQFSNSRSEMNVSTLELGDSALYLCASSFLAGVETQYFGPGTRLLVL.

On this clone: The missing conserved phenylalanine or tryptophan at the end of this CDR3 makes a read error likely. The DNA is omitted, as the CDR3 cannot be located on it reliably, and the CDR3 follows TCRdb's listing. CDR3 sequence reads: CASSGSTGVLLHL. The V call is TRBV7-8, the J call TRBJ1-1; the listed D gene, TRBD1, was not tested against the DNA. Germline values: CDR1 SGHVS, CDR2 FQNEAQ. The CDR3 spans 13 residues, counting both ends.

The gene calls are TRBV5-4 and TRBJ2-4, with no clear D. The germline gives CDR1 SGHNT, CDR2 YYREEE (reference sequence). V was shortened by 2 bases and J by 0 bases, with 6 bases between the two germline ends. The CDR3 contains 14 residues. The CDR3 loop reads CASSFLAAKNIQYF. The CDR3 nucleotides are TGTGCCAGCAGCTTTTTAGCAGCCAAAAACATTCAGTACTTC.

The DNA for the CDR3 is TGTGCCAGCAGCGTAGGAACTAGCGGGTTCAATGAGCAGTTCTTC. Residues: CASSVGTSGFNEQFF. The chain recombines TRBV9 with TRBJ2-1; 9 nucleotides align to TRBD2. The V segment lost 0 bases and the J segment 6 bases; nucleotides outside the gene matches: 4. CDR3 size: 15 residues. Germline V gives CDR1 SGDLS, CDR2 YYNGEE.

The CDR3 is CASSRDRGRNEQYF. DNA for the CDR3: TGTGCCAGTAGTCGGGACAGGGGGCGAAACGAGCAGTACTTC. The chain combines TRBV19 with TRBJ2-7; 12 bases agree with TRBD1. Germline V gives CDR1 LNHDA, CDR2 SQIVND (reference sequence). This CDR3 has 14 amino acids. Trimming removed 5 bases from V and 5 bases from J; junction bases left unmatched: 4.

This chain uses TRBV18 with TRBJ2-2; D is unclear. Trimming removed 0 bases from V and 9 bases from J, with 14 bases in between. Germline CDR1 is KGHSH and CDR2 is LQKENI. The CDR3 length is 15 residues. CDR3 DNA: TGTGCCAGCTCACCACCGCTAGGCATTCCTAGGGAGCTGTTTTTT. It yields the protein CASSPPLGIPRELFF.

This clone turned up a few times. V gene TRBV30 combines with J gene TRBJ2-1; 9 nucleotides match TRBD1. J lost 1 base, V lost 2 bases, and 3 bases had no gene match. The CDR3 covers 15 residues. In germline, CDR1 is GTSNPN, CDR2 SVGIG (reference sequence). For the CDR3, the DNA is TGTGCCTGGAGTAACGGACAGGGGTCCTACAATGAGCAGTTCTTC. Residues: CAWSNGQGSYNEQFF. Drawing the rest from reference TRBV30 and TRBJ2-1, the complete variable domain is SQTIHQWPATLVQPVGSPLSLECTVEGTSNPNLYWYRQAAGRGLQLLFYSVGIGQISSEVPQNLSASRPQDRQFILSSKKLLLSDSGFYLCAWSNGQGSYNEQFFGPGTRLTVL.

The sample holds a few counts of this clone. This rearrangement joins TRBV10-3 to TRBJ1-4, with D tentatively TRBD1 (5 bases). V lost 5 bases and J lost 8, with 18 bases in between. This CDR3 contains 15 residues. From germline, CDR1 is ENHRY and CDR2 SYGVKD. The CDR3 nucleotides read TGTGCCATCAGTAAGACAGCGACGATTAAGGAAAAACTGTTTTTT. It translates to CAISKTATIKEKLFF.

This clone appeared a few times. The CDR3 nucleotides are TGTGCCAGTAGTAGGACAGGGAAGGGCGAAAAACTGTTTTTT. Its protein product is CASSRTGKGEKLFF. The chain uses TRBV19 and TRBJ1-4; 8 bases are shared with TRBD1. Looked up from germline, CDR1 is LNHDA and CDR2 is SQIVND (reference sequence). The CDR3 contains 14 residues. V gave up 4 bases and J gave up 8 bases; unmatched junction bases: 6.

In its sample, this clone was seen a few times. The chain has TRBV14 and TRBJ1-6; D not resolved. The CDR3 is 15 residues long. The germline gives CDR1 SGHDN, CDR2 FVKESK. The V gene lost 2 bases and the J gene lost 7 bases, with 12 bases spanning the gap. CDR3 amino acids: CASSQRWSGNSPLHF. The CDR3 DNA follows: TGTGCCAGCAGCCAACGGTGGTCGGGAAATTCACCCCTCCACTTT.

This chain links TRBV4-1 with TRBJ1-5; D might be TRBD1 (6 bases). The CDR3 is 15 residues long. Trimming took 3 bases from V and 3 from J, leaving 12 bases between them. The germline gives CDR1 MGHRA, CDR2 YSYEKL. For the CDR3, the DNA is TGCGCCAGCAGCCAGGATGACAGGCTCAATCAGCCCCAGCATTTT. Its protein is CASSQDDRLNQPQHF.

The V and J genes are TRBV5-1 and TRBJ2-7, with 8 nucleotides matching TRBD1. V gave up 0 bases and J gave up 0 bases; unmatched junction bases: 2. The length of the CDR3 is 15 residues. CDR1 and CDR2 (germline): SGHRS, YFSETQ. The CDR3 sequence: CASSLAGTGSYEQYF. DNA for the CDR3: TGCGCCAGCAGCTTGGCCGGGACAGGCTCCTACGAGCAGTACTTC.

The rearrangement uses TRBV27 and TRBJ1-2; 8 bases map to TRBD1. The germline gives CDR1 MNHEY, CDR2 SMNVEV (reference sequence). The CDR3 extends over 13 amino acids. After removal of 10 bases from V and 4 bases from J, the junction contained 8 bases not matched to a gene. The CDR3 protein is CATLDRGGYGYTF. The CDR3 bases are TGTGCCACCTTAGACAGGGGCGGCTATGGCTACACCTTC.

On this clone itself: Different DNA sequences within this sample yield the same CDR3. The rearrangement links TRBV7-2 to TRBJ1-5; a possible D gene is TRBD1 (6 bases). Germline values: CDR1 SGHTA, CDR2 FQGNSA. Trimming took 5 bases from V and 7 from J, leaving 18 bases between them. The CDR3 loop spans 15 amino acids. CDR3 protein: CASSLEGGREQPQHF. The CDR3 nucleotides are TGTGCCAGCAGCCTAGAGGGGGGGCGAGAACAGCCCCAGCATTTT.